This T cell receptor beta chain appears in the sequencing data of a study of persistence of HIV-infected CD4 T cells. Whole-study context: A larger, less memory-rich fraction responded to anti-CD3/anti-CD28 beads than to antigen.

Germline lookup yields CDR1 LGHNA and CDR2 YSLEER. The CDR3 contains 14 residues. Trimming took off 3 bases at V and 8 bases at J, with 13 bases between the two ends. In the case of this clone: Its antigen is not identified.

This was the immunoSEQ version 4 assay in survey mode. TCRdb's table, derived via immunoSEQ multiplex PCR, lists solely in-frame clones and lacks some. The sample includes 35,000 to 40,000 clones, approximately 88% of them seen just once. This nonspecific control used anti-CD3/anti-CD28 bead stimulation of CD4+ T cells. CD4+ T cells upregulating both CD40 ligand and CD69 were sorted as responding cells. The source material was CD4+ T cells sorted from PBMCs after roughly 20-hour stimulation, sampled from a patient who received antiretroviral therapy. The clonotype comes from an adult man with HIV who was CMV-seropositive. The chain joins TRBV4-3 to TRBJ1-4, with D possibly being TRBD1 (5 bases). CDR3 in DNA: TGCGCCAGCAGCCAGGGCGCAGGGTGGGAAAAACTGTTTTTT. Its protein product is CASSQGAGWEKLFF.